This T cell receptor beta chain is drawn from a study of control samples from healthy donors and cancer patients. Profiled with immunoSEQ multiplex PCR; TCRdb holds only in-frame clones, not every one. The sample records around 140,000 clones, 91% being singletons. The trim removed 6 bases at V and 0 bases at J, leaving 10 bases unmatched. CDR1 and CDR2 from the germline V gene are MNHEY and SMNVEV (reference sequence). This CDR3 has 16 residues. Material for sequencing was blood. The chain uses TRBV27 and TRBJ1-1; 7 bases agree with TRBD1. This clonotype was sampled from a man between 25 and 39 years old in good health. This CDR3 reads CASSLTGSLMNTEAFF. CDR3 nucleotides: TGTGCCAGCAGCCTGACAGGGTCCCTAATGAACACTGAAGCTTTCTTT.